This is a list of T cell receptor beta chains from one sample in a study of cytomegalovirus exposure and HLA in healthy donors. The method was immunoSEQ multiplex PCR; TCRdb's version includes in-frame clones alone and lacks a portion of them. The sample has about 150,000 clones, roughly 77% seen once. The specimen sequenced was PBMCs. All receptors come from a woman aged 50 to 60 in good health and CMV-seropositive. Each CDR3 is given with its conserved first and last residue. D genes are given only for firm matches. The size entry is marked missing in some rows and otherwise reads once, few, many or a size class.

V gene	D gene	J gene	CDR3 length	clone size	CDR3 DNA	CDR3 protein
TRBV28	TRBD1	TRBJ2-3	15	-	TGTGCCAGCAGTTTCCTCGGACAGGGGGCGAATACGCAGTATTTT	CASSFLGQGANTQYF
TRBV19	-	TRBJ2-1	15	-	TGTGCCAGTAGTATCTCCGGACGGGGTTACAATGAGCAGTTCTTC	CASSISGRGYNEQFF
TRBV4-2	TRBD2	TRBJ2-7	15	-	TGTGCCAGCAGCCAAGGTCTAGCGGGACCCTACGAGCAGTACTTC	CASSQGLAGPYEQYF
TRBV4-2	TRBD1	TRBJ1-5	18	-	TGTGCCAGCAGCCAAGAATGGGGCGGACAGGGGGCAGGACAGCCCCAGCATTTT	CASSQEWGGQGAGQPQHF
TRBV5-1	-	TRBJ1-2	13	-	TGCGCCAGCAGCTTACAGGGAATCTATGGCTACACCTTC	CASSLQGIYGYTF
TRBV7-6	TRBD2	TRBJ2-3	16	-	TGTGCCAGCGGCAGGGGAGCGGGAGGGAGCACAGATACGCAGTATTTT	CASGRGAGGSTDTQYF
TRBV15	-	TRBJ1-4	15	-	TGTGCCACCAGCAGGAAGGGGCCTCCCTATGAAAAACTGTTTTTT	CATSRKGPPYEKLFF
TRBV9	-	TRBJ2-1	15	-	TGTGCCAGCAGCGTAGAAGTGATCGGGAACAATGAGCAGTTCTTC	CASSVEVIGNNEQFF
TRBV18	-	TRBJ1-3	13	-	TGTGCCAGCTCACCGGTAGAACCCTCCACCATATATTTT	CASSPVEPSTIYF
TRBV6-4	TRBD1	TRBJ1-2	16	-	TGTGCCAGCAGTGACTTACCCGGGACAGGGACCCGTGGCTACACCTTC	CASSDLPGTGTRGYTF
TRBV7-2	-	TRBJ1-5	14	-	TGTGCCAGCAGCCCACTAGGTCTTAATCAGCCCCAGCATTTT	CASSPLGLNQPQHF
TRBV6-4	TRBD2	TRBJ2-4	15	-	TGTGCCAGCAGTGAGGACGGGAGGCCGGGAAACATTCAGTACTTC	CASSEDGRPGNIQYF
TRBV7-9	-	TRBJ2-7	15	-	TGTGCCAGCAGCTTCGCAGGGGGGACCTCCTACGAGCAGTACTTC	CASSFAGGTSYEQYF
TRBV15	TRBD1	TRBJ2-2	14	-	TGTGCCACCAGCAGCAGGGGGCACACCGGGGAGCTGTTTTTT	CATSSRGHTGELFF
TRBV7-8	-	TRBJ2-7	16	once	TGTGCCAGCAGCTCCTGGGTGGAGAACGGTGCCTACGAGCAGTACTTC	CASSSWVENGAYEQYF
TRBV5-1	-	TRBJ2-6	18	-	TGCGCCAGCAGCTCTATATCAGGGGCCCTCTCTGGGGCCAACGTCCTGACTTTC	CASSSISGALSGANVLTF
TRBV14	TRBD1	TRBJ2-7	19	-	TGTGCCAGCAGCCAAGAATATATCGTTGGCGGGACAGGGCGGTACGAGCAGTACTTC	CASSQEYIVGGTGRYEQYF
TRBV5-1	TRBD1	TRBJ2-7	14	once	TGCGCCAGCAGCAAGGGACAGGGGGGGGACGAGCAGTACTTC	CASSKGQGGDEQYF
TRBV6-5	-	TRBJ2-3	16	-	TGTGCCAGCAGTTACTCAGACTCAACCACGGCAGATACGCAGTATTTT	CASSYSDSTTADTQYF
TRBV19	-	TRBJ1-5	17	-	TGTGCCAGTAGTATAGATCAACGACAGGTTTTCAATCAGCCCCAGCATTTT	CASSIDQRQVFNQPQHF
TRBV18	TRBD2	TRBJ2-7	16	-	TGTGCCAGCTCACCAGCGGGCCTAGCGGAGCTTTACGAGCAGTACTTC	CASSPAGLAELYEQYF
TRBV7-3	-	TRBJ2-7	11	-	TGTGCCAGCAGCAGGGGTGGGGAGCAGTACTTC	CASSRGGEQYF
TRBV7-2	-	TRBJ2-2	14	-	TGTGCCAGCAGCTTAGGGTGGACAACCGGGGAGCTGTTTTTT	CASSLGWTTGELFF
TRBV18	-	TRBJ2-1	15	-	TGTGCCAGCTCACTAAGACAGAGCTCCTACAATGAGCAGTTCTTC	CASSLRQSSYNEQFF
TRBV28	TRBD1	TRBJ1-1	13	-	TGTGCCAGCAGCTACAGGGGGAACACTGAAGCTTTCTTT	CASSYRGNTEAFF
TRBV6-5	-	TRBJ1-4	14	once	TGTGCCAGCAGTTCTAACAGGTTTAATGAAAAACTGTTTTTT	CASSSNRFNEKLFF
TRBV2	TRBD2	TRBJ2-7	16	-	TGTGCCAGCAGCGAGCTCCGGACTAGCGGGATCTACGAGCAGTACTTC	CASSELRTSGIYEQYF
TRBV11-3	TRBD1	TRBJ2-1	15	-	TGTGCCAGCAGCTTGGGGACAGGGATTAACAATGAGCAGTTCTTC	CASSLGTGINNEQFF
TRBV19	TRBD1	TRBJ1-1	14	-	TGTGCCAGTATCTCGGACAGGAGGAACACTGAAGCTTTCTTT	CASISDRRNTEAFF
TRBV6-5	-	TRBJ2-7	10	-	TGTGCCACCCGGGACTACGAGCAGTACTTC	CATRDYEQYF
TRBV15	-	TRBJ1-1	14	-	TGTGCCACCAGCAGAGAGCGACAGGCCACTGAAGCTTTCTTT	CATSRERQATEAFF
TRBV19	TRBD1	TRBJ1-3	16	-	TGTGCCACCTCTGGAAACAGGGACAGCTCTGGAAACACCATATATTTT	CATSGNRDSSGNTIYF
TRBV11-1	TRBD2	TRBJ2-1	18	-	TGTGCCAGCAGCAAAAAACAAATAGCGGGAGGGCCATACAATGAGCAGTTCTTC	CASSKKQIAGGPYNEQFF
TRBV7-8	TRBD2	TRBJ2-1	18	-	TGTGCCAGCAGCTCGGGACTAGCGGGGGCCAGCTCCTACAATGAGCAGTTCTTC	CASSSGLAGASSYNEQFF
TRBV4-3	-	TRBJ1-3	15	few	TGCGCCAGCAGCCTTAGCCGGGTGTCGGGAAACACCATATATTTT	CASSLSRVSGNTIYF
TRBV30	-	TRBJ1-1	13	-	TGTGCCTGGAACGGTCTCAGGGGCACTGAAGCTTTCTTT	CAWNGLRGTEAFF
TRBV23-1	-	TRBJ2-7	16	-	TGCGCCAGCAGTCTATTGGGTGGGGACTCACCCTACGAGCAGTACTTC	CASSLLGGDSPYEQYF
TRBV9	TRBD2	TRBJ2-5	15	-	TGTGCCAGCAGCGAGCAAGCGGGGGGGATAGAGACCCAGTACTTC	CASSEQAGGIETQYF
TRBV14	-	TRBJ1-4	17	-	TGTGCCAGCAGCCAAGCTCACGGTTATGCAACTAATGAAAAACTGTTTTTT	CASSQAHGYATNEKLFF
TRBV10-3	-	TRBJ1-5	13	-	TGTGCCATCGGGCGGGATAGCAATCAGCCCCAGCATTTT	CAIGRDSNQPQHF
TRBV18	-	TRBJ1-1	15	-	TGTGCCAGCTCACCAGTCGAGGGATTGAACACTGAAGCTTTCTTT	CASSPVEGLNTEAFF
TRBV4-3	-	TRBJ1-4	17	-	TGCGCCAGCAGCCAAGACCCAGGGCTCGGAACTAATGAAAAACTGTTTTTT	CASSQDPGLGTNEKLFF
TRBV11-2	-	TRBJ2-2	15	-	TGTGCCAGCAGCCTATTGGGACTTAGGACCGGGGAGCTGTTTTTT	CASSLLGLRTGELFF
TRBV10-3	-	TRBJ2-7	14	few	TGTGCCATCAGTGAGTCGGGGGGGCTGTACGAGCAGTACTTC	CAISESGGLYEQYF